Listed below are T cell receptor beta chains from one sample, sequenced in a study of CD8 T cells in Susac syndrome. MiXCR, run by TCRdb on the immunoSEQ multiplex PCR reads, gives a single entry per CDR3 protein. The sample comprises more than 110,000 distinct CDR3 sequences, around 94% of which are singletons, and roughly 0.27% rests with the top ten. The sequenced material came from CD8+ T cells from PBMCs. The source of these receptors is a human donor in good health. Each CDR3 is given with its conserved first and last residue. Fields, in order: clone size, J gene, V gene, D gene, CDR3 DNA, CDR3 protein. The D gene is left open where the match is weak. Clone size appears in some rows only: once, few, many, or a class for an expanded clone.

abundance: NA; j_gene: TRBJ2-7; v_gene: TRBV6-6; d_gene: TRBD2; CDR3nt: TGTGCCAGCAGTTACGGGGGACTAGCGGCTCCCTACGAGCAGTACTTC; CDR3aa: CASSYGGLAAPYEQYF
abundance: NA; j_gene: TRBJ2-7; v_gene: TRBV27; d_gene: NA; CDR3nt: TGTGCCAGCAGTACTTGGGACTTTCGCGAGCAGTACTTC; CDR3aa: CASSTWDFREQYF
abundance: NA; j_gene: TRBJ1-1; v_gene: TRBV7-8; d_gene: NA; CDR3nt: TGTGCCAGCAGCTTAGGAAGGGCAGAGGCTTTCTTT; CDR3aa: CASSLGRAEAFF
abundance: NA; j_gene: TRBJ2-1; v_gene: TRBV28; d_gene: NA; CDR3nt: TGTGCCAGCAGTCCCTGGGACAATGAGCAGTTCTTC; CDR3aa: CASSPWDNEQFF
abundance: NA; j_gene: TRBJ2-1; v_gene: TRBV30; d_gene: NA; CDR3nt: TGTGCCTGGAGTCTGAACAATGAGCAGTTCTTC; CDR3aa: CAWSLNNEQFF
abundance: NA; j_gene: TRBJ1-1; v_gene: TRBV12-3/TRBV12-4; d_gene: TRBD1; CDR3nt: TGTGCCAGCGCAGGGGGTGGTACTGAAGCTTTCTTT; CDR3aa: CASAGGGTEAFF
abundance: NA; j_gene: TRBJ1-1; v_gene: TRBV30; d_gene: NA; CDR3nt: TGTGCCTGCTGGCGGTGGCAGATGAACACTGAAGCTTTCTTT; CDR3aa: CACWRWQMNTEAFF
abundance: NA; j_gene: TRBJ1-5; v_gene: TRBV27; d_gene: TRBD1; CDR3nt: TGTGCCAGCAGTGGAGACAGGGGCAATCAGCCCCAGCATTTT; CDR3aa: CASSGDRGNQPQHF
abundance: NA; j_gene: TRBJ1-1; v_gene: TRBV30; d_gene: NA; CDR3nt: TGTGCCTCGATAGGGGACGGTCGGGCTGAAGCTTTCTTT; CDR3aa: CASIGDGRAEAFF
abundance: NA; j_gene: TRBJ2-3; v_gene: TRBV30; d_gene: TRBD2; CDR3nt: TGTGCCTGGAGTGTGGTAGCGGGGGGAACAGATACGCAGTATTTT; CDR3aa: CAWSVVAGGTDTQYF
abundance: NA; j_gene: TRBJ2-7; v_gene: TRBV2; d_gene: NA; CDR3nt: TGTGCCAGCATTCAGTCCTACGAGCAGTACTTC; CDR3aa: CASIQSYEQYF
abundance: NA; j_gene: TRBJ1-1; v_gene: TRBV6-5; d_gene: NA; CDR3nt: TGTGCCAGCAGGGCGGGTGGGAACACTGAAGCTTTCTTT; CDR3aa: CASRAGGNTEAFF
abundance: NA; j_gene: TRBJ2-1; v_gene: TRBV14; d_gene: NA; CDR3nt: TGTGCCAGCAGCCCGTGGACAGTTTGGAATGAGCAGTTCTTC; CDR3aa: CASSPWTVWNEQFF
abundance: once; j_gene: TRBJ2-7; v_gene: TRBV28; d_gene: NA; CDR3nt: TGTGCCAGCAGTTCTCACGAGCAGTACTTC; CDR3aa: CASSSHEQYF
abundance: NA; j_gene: TRBJ1-1; v_gene: TRBV20-1; d_gene: NA; CDR3nt: TGCAGTGCTAGGGTGAACACTGAAGCTTTCTTT; CDR3aa: CSARVNTEAFF
abundance: NA; j_gene: TRBJ2-7; v_gene: TRBV2; d_gene: TRBD2; CDR3nt: TGTGCCAGCACCGGGACTAGCGGCTACGAGCAGTACTTC; CDR3aa: CASTGTSGYEQYF
abundance: NA; j_gene: TRBJ2-7; v_gene: TRBV4-1; d_gene: NA; CDR3nt: TGCGCCAGCAGCCAAGATACAGGGAGCTACGAGCAGTACTTC; CDR3aa: CASSQDTGSYEQYF
abundance: NA; j_gene: TRBJ2-3; v_gene: TRBV9; d_gene: TRBD2; CDR3nt: TGTGCCAGCAACCGACTAGCGGGAGAGACAGATACGCAGTATTTT; CDR3aa: CASNRLAGETDTQYF
abundance: NA; j_gene: TRBJ2-1; v_gene: TRBV20-1; d_gene: NA; CDR3nt: TGCAGTGCTAGACCCTTAAATGAGCAGTTCTTC; CDR3aa: CSARPLNEQFF
abundance: NA; j_gene: TRBJ2-1; v_gene: TRBV13; d_gene: TRBD1; CDR3nt: TGTGCCAGCAGCCCAGGGACAGGGGCAAATACCTACAATGAGCAGTTCTTC; CDR3aa: CASSPGTGANTYNEQFF
abundance: NA; j_gene: TRBJ2-3; v_gene: TRBV12-3/TRBV12-4; d_gene: NA; CDR3nt: TGTGCCAGCAGTGAGACCGTACGGAGCACAGATACGCAGTATTTT; CDR3aa: CASSETVRSTDTQYF
abundance: NA; j_gene: TRBJ2-3; v_gene: TRBV11-2; d_gene: NA; CDR3nt: TGTGCCAGCAGCTCCTTCGGGGGCGTCACAGATACGCAGTATTTT; CDR3aa: CASSSFGGVTDTQYF
abundance: once; j_gene: TRBJ2-5; v_gene: TRBV3-1; d_gene: NA; CDR3nt: TGTGCCAGCAGCCAAGATGACGGGTCGGCAGAGACCCAGTACTTC; CDR3aa: CASSQDDGSAETQYF
abundance: few; j_gene: TRBJ2-7; v_gene: TRBV7-9; d_gene: NA; CDR3nt: TGTGCCAGCAGCTTAGGGGCCGAGCAGTACTTC; CDR3aa: CASSLGAEQYF
abundance: NA; j_gene: TRBJ2-1; v_gene: TRBV29-1; d_gene: TRBD2; CDR3nt: TGCAGCGTTGTGCTAGCGGGAGCGGCGTATGAGCAGTTCTTC; CDR3aa: CSVVLAGAAYEQFF
abundance: NA; j_gene: TRBJ2-7; v_gene: TRBV28; d_gene: TRBD1; CDR3nt: TGTGCCAGCAGGTCGACCGGGACAGGGGCTTACGAGCAGTACTTC; CDR3aa: CASRSTGTGAYEQYF
abundance: NA; j_gene: TRBJ1-2; v_gene: TRBV20-1; d_gene: TRBD1; CDR3nt: TGCAGTGCGACCGGGACAGCGAGTAACTATGGCTACACCTTC; CDR3aa: CSATGTASNYGYTF
abundance: NA; j_gene: TRBJ2-5; v_gene: TRBV29-1; d_gene: NA; CDR3nt: TGCAGCGTTGAAGAGGGTTATGGCCAAGAGACCCAGTACTTC; CDR3aa: CSVEEGYGQETQYF
abundance: NA; j_gene: TRBJ2-1; v_gene: TRBV28; d_gene: TRBD1; CDR3nt: TGTGCCAGCAGCGGACAGGGTTATAGTAATGAGCAGTTCTTC; CDR3aa: CASSGQGYSNEQFF
abundance: NA; j_gene: TRBJ2-3; v_gene: TRBV20-1; d_gene: NA; CDR3nt: TGCGCTTTGACTTCAGATACGCAGTATTTT; CDR3aa: CALTSDTQYF
abundance: NA; j_gene: TRBJ2-7; v_gene: TRBV20-1; d_gene: TRBD1; CDR3nt: TGCAGTGCTAGAGATGGCCATGGACAGGGCGACGAGCAGTACTTC; CDR3aa: CSARDGHGQGDEQYF
abundance: NA; j_gene: TRBJ2-4; v_gene: TRBV12-3/TRBV12-4; d_gene: TRBD1; CDR3nt: TGTGCCAGCAGTCCCTCGACAGGGGGGAACATTCAGTACTTC; CDR3aa: CASSPSTGGNIQYF
abundance: NA; j_gene: TRBJ2-1; v_gene: TRBV30; d_gene: TRBD2; CDR3nt: TGTGCCTGGGGCTCCCTAGCGGGAGGGCCCCATGAGCAGTTCTTC; CDR3aa: CAWGSLAGGPHEQFF
abundance: NA; j_gene: TRBJ1-2; v_gene: TRBV20-1; d_gene: NA; CDR3nt: TGCAGTGCTAGAGGATCCCAGGGACTCTATGGCTACACCTTC; CDR3aa: CSARGSQGLYGYTF
abundance: NA; j_gene: TRBJ2-1; v_gene: TRBV2; d_gene: NA; CDR3nt: TGTGCCAGCAGGGGGCTAGGGGACGAGCAGTTCTTC; CDR3aa: CASRGLGDEQFF
abundance: few; j_gene: TRBJ2-3; v_gene: TRBV7-2; d_gene: NA; CDR3nt: TGTGCCAGCAGCTCTCCCTTCGGGAGCGCAGATACGCAGTATTTT; CDR3aa: CASSSPFGSADTQYF
abundance: NA; j_gene: TRBJ2-2; v_gene: TRBV29-1; d_gene: TRBD2; CDR3nt: TGCAGCGTTGGGGACTACGCGAACACCGGGGAGCTGTTTTTT; CDR3aa: CSVGDYANTGELFF
abundance: NA; j_gene: TRBJ1-2; v_gene: TRBV19; d_gene: TRBD1; CDR3nt: TGTGCCAGTAGGCTTACAGGGGGTGATAACTATGGCTACACCTTC; CDR3aa: CASRLTGGDNYGYTF
abundance: NA; j_gene: TRBJ2-3; v_gene: TRBV18; d_gene: NA; CDR3nt: TGTGCCAGCTCACCAGTTGGAATGTACACAGATACGCAGTATTTT; CDR3aa: CASSPVGMYTDTQYF
abundance: NA; j_gene: TRBJ2-1; v_gene: TRBV24-1; d_gene: TRBD1; CDR3nt: TGTGCCACCAGTTCTACAGGGGGTGAGCAGTTCTTC; CDR3aa: CATSSTGGEQFF
abundance: NA; j_gene: TRBJ2-4; v_gene: TRBV29-1; d_gene: TRBD2; CDR3nt: TGCAGCGTTGAAGGTCTAGCGGGAGGAGTTGGAAACATTCAGTACTTC; CDR3aa: CSVEGLAGGVGNIQYF
abundance: NA; j_gene: TRBJ2-1; v_gene: TRBV9; d_gene: NA; CDR3nt: TGTGCCAGCAGCGAAGGGGGACCTACACGGGGGAATGAGCAGTTCTTC; CDR3aa: CASSEGGPTRGNEQFF
abundance: NA; j_gene: TRBJ2-1; v_gene: TRBV4-1; d_gene: TRBD2; CDR3nt: TGCGCCAGCAGCCGACTAGCAGAAGTTGATGAGCAGTTCTTC; CDR3aa: CASSRLAEVDEQFF
abundance: NA; j_gene: TRBJ2-7; v_gene: TRBV28; d_gene: NA; CDR3nt: TGTGCCAGCAGTTTTAAGGCTAGCAGAAGTTACTACGAGCAGTACTTC; CDR3aa: CASSFKASRSYYEQYF
abundance: once; j_gene: TRBJ2-1; v_gene: TRBV29-1; d_gene: TRBD2; CDR3nt: TGCAGCGTTGTGAATCCAGCGGGAGTTAGGGAGCAGTTCTTC; CDR3aa: CSVVNPAGVREQFF
abundance: NA; j_gene: TRBJ2-1; v_gene: TRBV19; d_gene: NA; CDR3nt: TGTGCCAGTAGTATACCAACAACCTACAATGAGCAGTTCTTC; CDR3aa: CASSIPTTYNEQFF
abundance: NA; j_gene: TRBJ1-1; v_gene: TRBV27; d_gene: TRBD1; CDR3nt: TGTGCCAGCAGACCACAGGGGAGCACTGAAGCTTTCTTT; CDR3aa: CASRPQGSTEAFF
abundance: NA; j_gene: TRBJ2-5; v_gene: TRBV24-1; d_gene: NA; CDR3nt: TGTGCCACCAGGGGTGAGGGGGAGACCCAGTACTTC; CDR3aa: CATRGEGETQYF